This paragraph reports one T cell receptor (beta chain). No antigen is known for it. The data stem from a study of T cell responses to AZD1222 COVID-19 vaccine. Study-wide points: After two AZD1222 doses, spike-specific TCR breadth and depth rose versus day 0.

The CDR3 has 15 amino acids. Germline assignment: CDR1 SNHLY and CDR2 FYNNEI. Trimming removed 6 bases from V and 0 bases from J; junction bases left unmatched: 5. TCRdb's copy holds only in-frame clones and misses some; the assay was immunoSEQ multiplex PCR. The sample lists over 120,000 clones; 88% were seen once. Sequencing was performed on peripheral blood, taken 28 days after the second dose of the MenACWY control vaccine. The genes are TRBV2 and TRBJ1-5; 7 bases align to TRBD1. The clonotype was recovered from an adult who received the MenACWY meningococcal vaccine as a control. CDR3 bases: TGTGCCAGCAGCGGGACAGCTAATAGCAATCAGCCCCAGCATTTT. Translating gives CASSGTANSNQPQHF.